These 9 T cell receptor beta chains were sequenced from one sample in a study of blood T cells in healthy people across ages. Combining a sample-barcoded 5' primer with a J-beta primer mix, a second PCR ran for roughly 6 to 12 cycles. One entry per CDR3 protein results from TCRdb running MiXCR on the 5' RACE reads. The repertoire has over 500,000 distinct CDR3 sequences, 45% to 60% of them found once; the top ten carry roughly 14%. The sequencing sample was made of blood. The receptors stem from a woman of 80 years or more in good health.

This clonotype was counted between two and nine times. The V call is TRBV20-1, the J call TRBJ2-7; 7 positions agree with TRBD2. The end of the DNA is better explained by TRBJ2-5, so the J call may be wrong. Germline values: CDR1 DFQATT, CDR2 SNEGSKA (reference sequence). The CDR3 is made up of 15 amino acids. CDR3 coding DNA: TGCAGTGCTAGAGCTGCCTGGACTAGGACGGAGACCCAGTACTTC. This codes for CSARAAWTRTETQYF.

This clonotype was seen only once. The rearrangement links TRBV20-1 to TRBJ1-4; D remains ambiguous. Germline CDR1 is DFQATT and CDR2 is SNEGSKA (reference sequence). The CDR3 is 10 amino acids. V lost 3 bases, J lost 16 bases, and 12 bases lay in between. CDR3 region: CSASSASPFF. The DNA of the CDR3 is TGCAGTGCTAGCTCAGCCAGCCCGTTTTTT.

CDR3 region: CASSLQGQNNEQFF. DNA of the CDR3: TGTGCCAGCAGCTTACAGGGACAGAACAATGAGCAGTTCTTC. The genes are TRBV7-2 and TRBJ2-1; 7 bases match TRBD1. Trimming took 2 bases from V and 5 from J; bases not matched to a gene: 3. The germline gives CDR1 SGHTA, CDR2 FQGNSA. CDR3 length equals 14 residues.

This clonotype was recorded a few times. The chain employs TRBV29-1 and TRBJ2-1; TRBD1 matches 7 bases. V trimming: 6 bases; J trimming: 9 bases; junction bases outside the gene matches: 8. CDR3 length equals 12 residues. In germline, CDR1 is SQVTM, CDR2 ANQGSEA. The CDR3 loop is CSVRTGGREQFF. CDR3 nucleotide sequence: TGCAGCGTACGGACAGGAGGCCGTGAGCAGTTCTTC.

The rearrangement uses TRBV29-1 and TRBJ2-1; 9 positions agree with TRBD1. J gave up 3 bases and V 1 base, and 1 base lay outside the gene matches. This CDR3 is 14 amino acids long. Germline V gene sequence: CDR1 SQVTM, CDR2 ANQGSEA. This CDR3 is CSVEGTGDYNEQFF. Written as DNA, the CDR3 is TGCAGCGTTGAAGGGACAGGGGACTACAATGAGCAGTTCTTC.

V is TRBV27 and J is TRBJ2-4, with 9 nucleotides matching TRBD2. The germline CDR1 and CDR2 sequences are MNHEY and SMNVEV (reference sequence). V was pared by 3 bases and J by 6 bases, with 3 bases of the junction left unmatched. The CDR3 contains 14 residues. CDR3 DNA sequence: TGTGCCAGCAGTTTTGAGACTAGCGGAAACATTCAGTACTTC. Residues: CASSFETSGNIQYF.

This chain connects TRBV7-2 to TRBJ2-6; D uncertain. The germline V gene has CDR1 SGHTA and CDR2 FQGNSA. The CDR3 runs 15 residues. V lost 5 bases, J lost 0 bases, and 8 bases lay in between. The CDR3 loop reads CASSRLGSGANVLTF. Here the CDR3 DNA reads TGTGCCAGCAGCCGCCTTGGCTCTGGGGCCAACGTCCTGACTTTC.

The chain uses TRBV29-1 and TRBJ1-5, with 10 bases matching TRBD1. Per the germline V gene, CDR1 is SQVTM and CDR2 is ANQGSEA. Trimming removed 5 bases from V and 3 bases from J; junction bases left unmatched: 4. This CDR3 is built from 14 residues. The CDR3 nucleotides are TGCAGCGTTTCGGGACAGGGGTTCAATCAGCCCCAGCATTTT. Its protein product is CSVSGQGFNQPQHF. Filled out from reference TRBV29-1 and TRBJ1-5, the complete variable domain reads SAVISQKPSRDICQRGTSLTIQCQVDSQVTMMFWYRQQPGQSLTLIATANQGSEATYESGFVIDKFPISRPNLTFSTLTVSNMSPEDSSIYLCSVSGQGFNQPQHFGDGTRLSIL.

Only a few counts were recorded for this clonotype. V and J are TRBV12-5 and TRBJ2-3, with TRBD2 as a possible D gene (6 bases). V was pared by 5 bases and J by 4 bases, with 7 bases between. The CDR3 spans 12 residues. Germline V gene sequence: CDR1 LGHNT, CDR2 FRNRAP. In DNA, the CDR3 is TGTGCTAGTGGTGGAGGGGCAGATACGCAGTATTTT. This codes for CASGGGADTQYF.